This T cell receptor (beta chain) comes out of a study of CD8 T cells in ankylosing spondylitis. Study-level results: The clones that were linked to disease were reported to be significantly enriched in matched synovial fluid samples from ankylosing spondylitis patients. Blood of patients with ankylosing spondylitis appeared to be characterized by a TCR beta motif of several highly homologous variants.

This clonotype was seen only once. What it recognizes is unknown. Germline V gives CDR1 SEHNR, CDR2 FQNEAQ (reference sequence). CDR3 length: 15 amino acids. The V gene lost 4 bases and the J gene lost 0 bases, with 12 bases spanning the gap. With molecular barcodes, quantitative 5'-RACE was used to make the TCR beta libraries. TCRdb re-called the 5' RACE reads through MiXCR, storing one row per CDR3 protein. Of about 140,000 distinct CDR3 sequences listed, more than 9.5% are singletons. The TCR sequence derives from a female donor with ankylosing spondylitis or in good health (not recorded which). The sequencing sample was made of blood, either unsorted or a sorted T cell fraction (not recorded which). The chain employs TRBV7-9 and TRBJ1-1, with D hard to call. The CDR3 DNA reads TGTGCCAGCAGCTCAAGTACCACCATGAACACTGAAGCTTTCTTT. Residues: CASSSSTTMNTEAFF.